The present T cell receptor (beta chain) was sequenced within a study of breast tumors, draining lymph nodes, adjacent tissues. The study, taken as a whole, reports: Tumor and nontumor repertoires were significantly more similar in luminal-like than in basal-like breast cancer. The data were judged consistent with most tumor T cells coming from lymph node and expanding in tumor.

TCRdb reprocessed the multiplex PCR reads with MiXCR, giving one entry per CDR3 protein. The repertoire holds 20,000 to 25,000 distinct CDR3 sequences, roughly 50% seen once, with 7.8% in the top ten. Notes on this clonotype: The target antigen is unknown.

Germline V gene data show CDR1 as ENHRY and CDR2 as SYGVKD. The CDR3 consists of 15 residues. V trimming: 6 bases; J trimming: 8 bases; junction bases outside the gene matches: 14. The J gene is TRBJ2-7, the V gene TRBV10-3; 9 nucleotides match TRBD2. Sequencing was done on a sample of breast tumor tissue. The clonotype comes from a female donor with breast cancer. Some clones in this sample may be carry-over from other donors' samples. The CDR3 DNA sequence: TGTGCCATCAGAGGGACTAGCAGGAGCAGGTACAAGCAGTACTTC. Its protein product is CAIRGTSRSRYKQYF.